This T cell receptor beta chain stems from a study of T cells in localized non-small cell lung cancer. Method: immunoSEQ multiplex PCR; TCRdb's copy keeps in-frame clones and lacks some. Of 2,000 to 2,500 clones in the sample, around 25% are singletons; the top ten hold around 8%. Whole-study results and caveats: Clonality of T cells reached its maximum in uninvolved adjacent lung, surpassing tumor. Since sequencing was restricted to only one region of the tumor, intratumor heterogeneity remains a possibility. Median around 62 top-100 tumor clones were shared with paired adjacent lung.

In its sample, this clone ranks as medium-sized (0.01 to 0.1%). Antigen unknown. The germline V gene has CDR1 SGHNT and CDR2 YENEEA. Trimming pared 4 bases from V and 1 base from J, leaving 8 bases between. This CDR3 region has 15 residues. The chain recombines TRBV11-3 with TRBJ2-6; D perhaps matches TRBD1 (6 bases). The clonotype originates from a man aged 40-75 years with stage III lung adenocarcinoma. The sequencing used lung tumor tissue, collected before any cancer treatment. CDR3 sequence reads: CASSSTGSGANVLTF. The CDR3 coding sequence is TGTGCCAGCAGCTCCACAGGGTCTGGGGCCAACGTCCTGACTTTC.